Listed here are 4 T cell receptor beta chains from one sample, sequenced in a study of T cells expressing NK-cell markers. TCRdb reprocessed the 5' RACE reads and reports one entry per CDR3 protein, with no DNA. The table for this sample gives around 260,000 distinct CDR3 sequences. The specimen was blood T cells: a sorted CD56 or NKG2C T cell subset, CD4+ or CD8+ T cells, or bulk PBMC T cells (not recorded which). The origin of the receptors is a woman aged 18-70 years in good health.

This chain connects TRBV6-5 to TRBJ2-2. Germline CDR1 is MNHEY and CDR2 is SVGAGI. The CDR3 runs to 16 residues. CDR3 in amino acids: CASSYIGRKNTGELFF.

The chain uses TRBV12-3 or TRBV12-4 and TRBJ1-2; the D gene TCRdb calls, TRBD1, cannot be checked with no DNA. The CDR3 has 12 amino acids. The CDR3 is CASSFDLSGYTF.

The J gene is TRBJ2-2, the V gene TRBV12-3 or TRBV12-4; TCRdb's assignment of TRBD2 cannot be checked, as there is no DNA. This CDR3 is built from 15 residues. The chain's CDR3 is CASSLQGLNTGELFF.

The chain couples TRBV15 to TRBJ1-1; there is no DNA to check the TCRdb D call of TRBD1. Germline V gives CDR1 LNHNV, CDR2 YYDKDF (reference sequence). This CDR3 spans 14 amino acids. The CDR3 region is CATKPGQRNTEAFF.